The sequence of this T cell receptor beta chain was determined in a study of blood T cell repertoires in COVID-19. Germline assignment: CDR1 LGHDT and CDR2 YNNKEL (reference sequence). V lost 4 bases to trimming and J lost 1 base; unmatched junction nucleotides: 5. The CDR3 has 15 amino acids. The assay was immunoSEQ multiplex PCR, and TCRdb's table has in-frame clones only and misses some. This table has about 480,000 clones, around 87% appearing once. The sequenced sample consisted of PBMCs or T cells enriched from blood (not recorded which). This chain joins TRBV3-1 (or the pseudogene TRBV3-2) and TRBJ1-1; 8 bases align to TRBD1. The TCR comes from a woman aged 40 to 49 who had recovered from COVID-19. The CDR3 DNA reads as TGTGCCAGCAGCCCCCGGACAGGGCCGAACACTGAAGCTTTCTTT. Its protein product is CASSPRTGPNTEAFF.